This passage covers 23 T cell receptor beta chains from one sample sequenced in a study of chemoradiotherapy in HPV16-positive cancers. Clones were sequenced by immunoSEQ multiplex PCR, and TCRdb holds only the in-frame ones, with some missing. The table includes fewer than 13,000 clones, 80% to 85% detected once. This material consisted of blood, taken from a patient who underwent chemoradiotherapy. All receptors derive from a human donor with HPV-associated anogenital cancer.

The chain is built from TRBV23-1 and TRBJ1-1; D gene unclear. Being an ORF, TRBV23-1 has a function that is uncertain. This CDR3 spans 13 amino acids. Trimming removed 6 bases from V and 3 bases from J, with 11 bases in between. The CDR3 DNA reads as TGCGCCAGCAGGAGGAGCGGGGACACTGAAGCTTTCTTT. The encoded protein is CASRRSGDTEAFF.

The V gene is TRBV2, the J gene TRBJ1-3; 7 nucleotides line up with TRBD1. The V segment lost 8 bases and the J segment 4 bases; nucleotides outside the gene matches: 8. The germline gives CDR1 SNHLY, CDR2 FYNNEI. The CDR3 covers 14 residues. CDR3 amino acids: CASRQGGPGNTIYF. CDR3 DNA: TGTGCCAGCCGGCAGGGGGGGCCAGGAAACACCATATATTTT.

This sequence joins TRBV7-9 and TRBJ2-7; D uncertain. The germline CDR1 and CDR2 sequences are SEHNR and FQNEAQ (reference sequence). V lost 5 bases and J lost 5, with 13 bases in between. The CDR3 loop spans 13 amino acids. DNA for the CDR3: TGTGCCAGCAGCATTACAACGTTCCACGAGCAGTACTTC. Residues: CASSITTFHEQYF.

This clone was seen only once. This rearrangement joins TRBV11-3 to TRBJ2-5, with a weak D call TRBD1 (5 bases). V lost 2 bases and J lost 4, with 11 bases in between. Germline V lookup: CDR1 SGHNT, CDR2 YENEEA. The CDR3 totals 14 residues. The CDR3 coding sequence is TGTGCCAGCAGCTTAAGGGGTGGTAGAGAGACCCAGTACTTC. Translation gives CASSLRGGRETQYF.

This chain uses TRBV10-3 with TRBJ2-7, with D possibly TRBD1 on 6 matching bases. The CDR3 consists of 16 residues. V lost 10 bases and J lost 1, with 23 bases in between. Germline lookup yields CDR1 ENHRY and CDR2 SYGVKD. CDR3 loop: CATLQGYQRESYEQYF. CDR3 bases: TGTGCCACCTTACAGGGCTATCAAAGGGAATCCTACGAGCAGTACTTC.

CDR3 region: CARSTGMNTIYF. Here the CDR3 DNA reads TGTGCCAGATCGACAGGGATGAACACCATATATTTT. This chain connects TRBV2 to TRBJ1-3; the match to TRBD1 covers 7 bases. Germline V CDR1 and CDR2: SNHLY, FYNNEI. CDR3 size: 12 residues. J lost 7 bases, V lost 9 bases, and 6 bases had no gene match.

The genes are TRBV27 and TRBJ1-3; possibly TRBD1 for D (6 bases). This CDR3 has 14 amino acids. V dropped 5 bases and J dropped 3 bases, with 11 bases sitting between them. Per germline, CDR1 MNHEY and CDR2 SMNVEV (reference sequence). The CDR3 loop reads CASSRSGDGNTIYF. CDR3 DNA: TGTGCCAGCAGTCGATCAGGGGATGGAAACACCATATATTTT.

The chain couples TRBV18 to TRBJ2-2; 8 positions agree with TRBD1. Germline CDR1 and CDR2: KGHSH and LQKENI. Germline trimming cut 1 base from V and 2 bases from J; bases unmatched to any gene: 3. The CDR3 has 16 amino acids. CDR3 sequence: CASSPRGQGNTGELFF. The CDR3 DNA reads TGTGCCAGCTCACCACGAGGACAGGGTAACACCGGGGAGCTGTTTTTT.

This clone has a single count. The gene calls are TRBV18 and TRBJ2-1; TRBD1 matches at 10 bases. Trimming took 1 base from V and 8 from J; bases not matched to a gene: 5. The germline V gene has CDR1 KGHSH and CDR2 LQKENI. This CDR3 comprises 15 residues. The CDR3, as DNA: TGTGCCAGCTCACCACGGGACAGGGGAGGAGATGAGCAGTTCTTC. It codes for CASSPRDRGGDEQFF.

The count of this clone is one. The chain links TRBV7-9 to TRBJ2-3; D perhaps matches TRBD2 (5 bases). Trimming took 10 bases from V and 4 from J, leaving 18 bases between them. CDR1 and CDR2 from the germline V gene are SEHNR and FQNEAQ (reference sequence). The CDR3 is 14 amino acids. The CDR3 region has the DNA TGTGCCATCAGTACGAGGGATAGCGCAGATACGCAGTATTTT. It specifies CAISTRDSADTQYF.

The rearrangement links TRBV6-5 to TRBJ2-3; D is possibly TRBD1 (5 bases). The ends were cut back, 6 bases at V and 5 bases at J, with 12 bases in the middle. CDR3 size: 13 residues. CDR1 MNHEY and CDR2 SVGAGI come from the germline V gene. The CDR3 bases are TGTGCCAGCAGCTACAGGACCCGAGATACGCAGTATTTT. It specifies CASSYRTRDTQYF.

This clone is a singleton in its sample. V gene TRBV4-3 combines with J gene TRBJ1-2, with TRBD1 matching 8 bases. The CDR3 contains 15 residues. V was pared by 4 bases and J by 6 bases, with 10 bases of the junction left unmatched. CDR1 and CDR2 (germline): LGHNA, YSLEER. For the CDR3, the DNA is TGCGCCAGCAGCCCTGAAGGACAGGGCTTGAATGGCTACACCTTC. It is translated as CASSPEGQGLNGYTF.

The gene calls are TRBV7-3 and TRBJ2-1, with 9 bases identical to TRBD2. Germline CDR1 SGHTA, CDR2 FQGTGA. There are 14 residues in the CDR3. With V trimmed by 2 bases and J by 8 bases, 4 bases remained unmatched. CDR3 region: CASSLAGGIDEQFF. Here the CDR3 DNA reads TGTGCCAGCAGCTTAGCGGGGGGGATAGATGAGCAGTTCTTC.

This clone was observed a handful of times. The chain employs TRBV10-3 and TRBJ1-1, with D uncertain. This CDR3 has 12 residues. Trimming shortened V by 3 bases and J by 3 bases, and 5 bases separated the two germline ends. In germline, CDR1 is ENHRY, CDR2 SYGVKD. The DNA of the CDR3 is TGTGCCATCAGTGACCCCGACACTGAAGCTTTCTTT. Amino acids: CAISDPDTEAFF.

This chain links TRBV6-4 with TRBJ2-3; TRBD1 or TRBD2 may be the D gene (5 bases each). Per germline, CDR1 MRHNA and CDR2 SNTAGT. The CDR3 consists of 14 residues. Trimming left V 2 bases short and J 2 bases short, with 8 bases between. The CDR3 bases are TGTGCCAGCAGTGACGACGGGGCCACAGATACGCAGTATTTT. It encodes CASSDDGATDTQYF.

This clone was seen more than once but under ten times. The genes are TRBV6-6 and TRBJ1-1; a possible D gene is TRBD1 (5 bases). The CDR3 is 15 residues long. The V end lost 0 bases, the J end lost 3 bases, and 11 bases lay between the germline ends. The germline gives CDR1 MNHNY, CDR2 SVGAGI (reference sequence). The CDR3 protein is CASSYSGAGYTEAFF. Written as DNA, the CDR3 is TGTGCCAGCAGTTACTCAGGGGCGGGGTACACTGAAGCTTTCTTT.

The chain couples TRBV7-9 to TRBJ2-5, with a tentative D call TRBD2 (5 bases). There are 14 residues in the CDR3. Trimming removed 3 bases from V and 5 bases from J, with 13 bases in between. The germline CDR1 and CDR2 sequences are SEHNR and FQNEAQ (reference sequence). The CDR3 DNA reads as TGTGCCAGCAGCTTGGGCCTAGCCGGCGAGACCCAGTACTTC. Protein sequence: CASSLGLAGETQYF.

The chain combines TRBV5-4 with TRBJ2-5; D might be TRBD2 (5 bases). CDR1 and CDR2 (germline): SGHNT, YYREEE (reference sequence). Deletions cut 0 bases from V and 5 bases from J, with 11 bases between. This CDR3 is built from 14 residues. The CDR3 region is CASSLEAGSETQYF. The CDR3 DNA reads TGTGCCAGCAGCTTGGAGGCGGGCTCGGAGACCCAGTACTTC.

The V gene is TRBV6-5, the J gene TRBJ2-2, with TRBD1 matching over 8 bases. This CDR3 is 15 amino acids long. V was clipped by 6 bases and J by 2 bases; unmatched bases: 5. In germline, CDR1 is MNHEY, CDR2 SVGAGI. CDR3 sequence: CASRPTGGNTGELFF. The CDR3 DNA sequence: TGTGCCAGCAGGCCTACAGGGGGAAACACCGGGGAGCTGTTTTTT.

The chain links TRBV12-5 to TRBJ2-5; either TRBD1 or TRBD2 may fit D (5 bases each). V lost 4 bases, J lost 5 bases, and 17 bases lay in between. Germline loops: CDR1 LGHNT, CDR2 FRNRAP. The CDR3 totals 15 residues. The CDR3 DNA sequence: TGTGCTAGTGGTTGGGGGTCTCGCCCTGGCGAGACCCAGTACTTC. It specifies CASGWGSRPGETQYF.

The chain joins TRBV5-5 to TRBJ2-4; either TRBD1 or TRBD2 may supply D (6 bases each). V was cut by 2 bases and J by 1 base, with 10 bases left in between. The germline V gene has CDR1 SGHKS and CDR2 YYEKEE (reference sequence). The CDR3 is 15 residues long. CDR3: CASSLGGSAKNIQYF. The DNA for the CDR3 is TGTGCCAGCAGCTTAGGGGGGTCGGCCAAAAACATTCAGTACTTC.

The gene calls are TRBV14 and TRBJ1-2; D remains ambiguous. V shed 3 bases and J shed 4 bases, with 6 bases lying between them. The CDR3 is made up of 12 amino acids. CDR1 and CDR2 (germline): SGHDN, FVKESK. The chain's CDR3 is CASSQNRYGYTF. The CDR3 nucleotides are TGTGCCAGCAGCCAGAACCGCTATGGCTACACCTTC.

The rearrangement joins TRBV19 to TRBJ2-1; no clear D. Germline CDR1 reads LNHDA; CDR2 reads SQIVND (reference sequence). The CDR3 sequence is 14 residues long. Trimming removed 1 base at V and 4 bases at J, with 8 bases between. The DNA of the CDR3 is TGTGCCAGTAGTATAGGCTCCGGTTACAATGAGCAGTTCTTC. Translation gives CASSIGSGYNEQFF.